This T cell receptor beta chain derives from a study of blood T cells in healthy people across ages (dated by TCRdb to the mid-2010s). About the full investigation: In model experiments, roughly one uniquely barcoded TCR beta cDNA molecule per two T cells was captured by template switching. Two additional independent replicas of 1 million unique cDNA reads from the same blood draw were analyzed for two donors (one aged 18 to 30 and one aged 80 or older). The donors were divided into four age groups: young (average around 17 years), middle-aged (about 40), aged (62) and long-lived (roughly 82). To avoid experimental bias, donors of different ages were distributed randomly across sequencing lanes. The study measured age-related changes in TCR beta repertoire diversity using deep sequencing normalized with unique cDNA molecular identifiers. The research as a whole found: There was a strong correlation between observed TCR beta diversity and the percentage of naive T cells measured by flow cytometry. As age increased, observed TCR beta diversity per million T cells dropped in a roughly linear way, and a significant reduction was already evident by age roughly 36. Compared with the aged group, the long-lived group had more naive CD4+ T cells, fewer expanded clones and increased TCR diversity, a pattern suggesting age selection. Estimates of total diversity based on one million sequenced T cells were regarded as lower bounds and as underestimates. Because profiling used bulk unsorted PBMCs, naive and antigen-experienced compartments could not be compared conclusively. The CMV infection status of donors was not known, potentially confounding age-related changes in expanded clonotypes.

Library prep was done by 5' RACE. TCRdb shows the sequencer as Illumina HiSeq 2500. A second PCR of about 7 to 12 cycles was run with a J-beta primer mix and a sample-barcoded 5' primer. A template-switch 5' adaptor carrying 12 random nucleotides introduced a unique molecular identifier onto each TCR beta cDNA molecule. Each sample yielded at least 2.5 million CDR3-containing paired-end reads. First-strand cDNA synthesis was performed from all RNA using the Mint cDNA synthesis kit, with priming by a TRBC-specific oligonucleotide. Following uracil-DNA glycosylase treatment, a first 18-cycle PCR with universal primers M1SS and BC2_uni_R was performed on all cDNA. On the study's bioinformatics: Each sample was normalized by randomly selecting 1 million high-quality reads, each carrying a distinct molecular identifier. Instead of being binned into consensus sequences, reads with shared molecular identifiers were discarded. MiTCR, run with a Q25 quality threshold and the strictest error-elimination algorithm, handled CDR3 identification, clonotype clustering and error correction. A nonparametric unseen species model with Euler transformation was used to estimate a lower bound on total TCR beta diversity. The public sequencing data were trimmed at Q25 with fastp and processed into clonotypes with MiXCR by TCRdb, which kept only in-frame beta chains. Each CDR3 protein appears once, grouped with its most common genes and DNA. TCRdb's processing, not the authors' own work, is the source of the V and J calls. This sample is represented by about 1.1 million distinct CDR3 sequences; under 40% of them were singletons. The ten largest account for 10% to 15% of the sample.

Inclusive of the bounding cysteine and phenylalanine, the CDR3 is 12 residues long. Of all the DNA, just the CDR3 is kept, 36 bases in frame from base 1. The germline V gene (reference sequence) provides CDR1 DFQATT and CDR2 SNEGSKA. V is clipped by 6 bases and J by 11 bases, and the sequence between their germline boundaries is 19 bases long. Donors were approximately 42 systemically healthy Caucasian individuals from Russia aged roughly 6 to 95 years. Around 10 milliliters of peripheral blood were collected from each donor into EDTA-treated Vacutainer tubes. Ficoll-Paque density-gradient centrifugation was used to isolate PBMCs, with at least 6.5 million per sample. Trizol reagent was used to extract total RNA from the PBMCs, yielding at least 5 micrograms per sample. The percentages of naive CD45RAhigh/CD27high T cells were determined by flow cytometry on a PBMC aliquot from every donor. Of note for this clonotype: This receptor's antigen is unknown. No base qualities exist here, and no much larger clone lies one base off it.

The chain links TRBV20-1 with TRBJ2-5; no D segment can be confidently identified. Sequencing used blood. The receptor was derived from a young man in good health. The DNA is as follows: TGCAGTGCCTTTCCCTATCCTCAAGAGCAGTACTTC. This gives the protein CSAFPYPQEQYF.